A single sample is the source of the 17 T cell receptor beta chains below, sequenced in a study of response to subunit inactivated influenza vaccine. Each CDR3 protein gets one entry after TCRdb re-called the RT-PCR reads with MiXCR. The sample contains 450,000 to 600,000 distinct CDR3 sequences, approximately 7.2% of which appear only once. The sequencing used PBMCs from blood, collected roughly 24 months after vaccination. The receptors originated from a man between 50 and 70 years old who received an inactivated influenza vaccine.

Ten or more counts support this clonotype. The genes are TRBV12-3 or TRBV12-4 and TRBJ2-7, with 9 bases aligning to TRBD1. The CDR3 covers 13 residues. V was pared by 3 bases and J by 5 bases, with 2 bases of the junction left unmatched. CDR3 region: CASSLRTGDEQYF. CDR3 bases: TGTGCCAGCAGTTTGAGGACAGGGGACGAGCAGTACTTC.

The CDR3 coding sequence is TGCAGTGCTAACCTAGCGGGAGGCCTAATCTCCTACAATGAGCAGTTCTTC. Its translation is CSANLAGGLISYNEQFF. This chain joins TRBV20-1 and TRBJ2-1; 11 nucleotides agree with TRBD2. There are 17 residues in the CDR3. The junction had 8 bases not matched to a gene; V was cut back by 4 bases and J by 0 bases. The V gene's germline CDR1 is DFQATT and CDR2 SNEGSKA (reference sequence).

This clonotype was seen a few times. CDR3 sequence reads: CASSPPEDKPGELFF. CDR3 nucleotides: TGTGCCAGCTCACCACCGGAGGACAAGCCCGGGGAGCTGTTTTTT. The chain recombines TRBV18 with TRBJ2-2; tentatively, D is TRBD1 or TRBD2 (5 bases each). The V gene lost 0 bases and the J gene lost 6 bases, with 11 bases spanning the gap. The CDR3 is 15 amino acids. Germline V gives CDR1 KGHSH, CDR2 LQKENI. The full variable domain, in which reference TRBV18 and TRBJ2-2 provide the parts outside the CDR3, is NAGVMQNPRHLVRRRGQEARLRCSPMKGHSHVYWYRQLPEEGLKFMVYLQKENIIDESGMPKERFSAEFPKEGPSILRIQQVVRGDSAAYFCASSPPEDKPGELFFGEGSRLTVL.

This clonotype was seen a handful of times. The chain combines TRBV20-1 with TRBJ1-1; TRBD1 matches at 8 bases. The CDR3 loop spans 11 amino acids. Germline loops: CDR1 DFQATT, CDR2 SNEGSKA (reference sequence). In DNA form, the CDR3 reads TGCCGCCCCACAGGGGGCACTGAAGCTTTCTTT. It is translated as CRPTGGTEAFF.

The chain is built from TRBV12-3 or TRBV12-4 and TRBJ1-3; D unresolved. The CDR3 spans 14 residues. With 2 bases removed from V and 4 bases from J, the gap between germline ends came to 9 bases. The chain's CDR3 is CASSLKLEGNTIYF. DNA for the CDR3: TGTGCCAGCAGTTTAAAGCTGGAGGGAAACACCATATATTTT.

Many counts were recorded for this clonotype. The rearrangement links TRBV5-5 to TRBJ2-3; tentative D call: TRBD1 (6 bases). The germline CDR1 and CDR2 sequences are SGHKS and YYEKEE (reference sequence). The CDR3 sequence is 17 residues long. The ends were cut back, 0 bases at V and 2 bases at J, with 16 bases in the middle. CDR3 coding DNA: TGTGCCAGCAGCTTGGTCCGGCATGGGGGCACCACAGATACGCAGTATTTT. This gives the protein CASSLVRHGGTTDTQYF. The full variable domain, in which reference TRBV5-5 and TRBJ2-3 provide the parts outside the CDR3, is DAGVTQSPTHLIKTRGQQVTLRCSPISGHKSVSWYQQVLGQGPQFIFQYYEKEERGRGNFPDRFSARQFPNYSSELNVNALLLGDSALYLCASSLVRHGGTTDTQYFGPGTRLTVL.

On this clonotype itself: This may arise from a read error, as a much more abundant clone is one base away. The chain uses TRBV16 and TRBJ2-5; 7 bases map to TRBD1. The CDR3 covers 14 residues. CDR1 and CDR2 (germline): KGHSY, FQNENV. CDR3 sequence (DNA): TGTGCCAGCAGCCTTTGGGACAGCTCAGAGACCAAGTACTTC. This gives the protein CASSLWDSSETKYF.

As concerns this clonotype: A much larger clonotype is one base distant, so this may be a read error. The rearrangement links TRBV29-1 to TRBJ2-1; tentatively, D is TRBD2 (6 bases). Looked up from germline, CDR1 is SQVTM and CDR2 is ANQGSEA. V was clipped by 5 bases and J by 1 base, with 15 bases between them. CDR3 length: 15 amino acids. The CDR3 DNA follows: TGCAGCGTTTCTCCGGGACTGGTATCCTACAATGAGCAGTTCTTC. Translated, it gives CSVSPGLVSYNEQFF.

This clonotype has at least ten counts. The rearrangement joins TRBV5-4 to TRBJ2-1; D unresolved. The CDR3 extends over 12 amino acids. CDR1 is SGHNT, CDR2 YYREEE, per germline (reference sequence). Trimming cost V 3 bases and J 7 bases, with 8 bases left between them. Here the CDR3 DNA reads TGTGCCAGCAGCTGGTTGCAGAATGAGCAGTTCTTC. It codes for CASSWLQNEQFF. Looking up the rest from reference TRBV5-4 and TRBJ2-1 gives the full variable domain: ETGVTQSPTHLIKTRGQQVTLRCSSQSGHNTVSWYQQALGQGPQFIFQYYREEENGRGNFPPRFSGLQFPNYSSELNVNALELDDSALYLCASSWLQNEQFFGPGTRLTVL.

The chain uses TRBV4-3 and TRBJ2-3; D is perhaps TRBD2 (5 bases). Trimming cost V 4 bases and J 0 bases, with 14 bases left between them. From germline, CDR1 is LGHNA and CDR2 YSLEER. CDR3 length equals 16 residues. CDR3 DNA: TGCGCCAGCAGCCTAGGAAGAAGGACTAGCACAGATACGCAGTATTTT. Translating it yields CASSLGRRTSTDTQYF.

This clonotype was counted many times. The chain has TRBV4-2 and TRBJ2-5; no firm D call. CDR3 size: 14 residues. CDR1 and CDR2 (germline): LGHNA, YNFKEQ. Trimming took 0 bases from V and 4 from J, leaving 9 bases between them. This CDR3 reads CASSQEVWGETQYF. The DNA of the CDR3 is TGTGCCAGCAGCCAAGAGGTGTGGGGAGAGACCCAGTACTTC.

The rearrangement joins TRBV7-2 to TRBJ1-2; TRBD1 matches 8 bases. The germline V gene encodes CDR1 SGHTA and CDR2 FQGNSA. V lost 5 bases, J lost 5 bases, and 4 bases stayed unmatched. The CDR3 has 13 residues. In DNA, the CDR3 is TGTGCCAGCAGCCAGCAGGGGGCATATGGCTACACCTTC. It is translated as CASSQQGAYGYTF.

This clonotype was counted ten times or more. The chain employs TRBV4-1 and TRBJ2-7; D unresolved. The V gene lost 4 bases and the J gene lost 5 bases, with 30 bases spanning the gap. The V gene's germline CDR1 is MGHRA and CDR2 YSYEKL. The CDR3 totals 19 residues. The CDR3 nucleotides read TGCGCCAGCAGCCTATCACTGGGTACAATAACCATTGGGTCCAACGAGCAGTACTTC. Its protein product is CASSLSLGTITIGSNEQYF.

In this sample, this clonotype turned up a few times. The V gene is TRBV5-1, the J gene TRBJ1-2; possibly TRBD1 for D (5 bases). The CDR3 loop spans 16 amino acids. Germline CDR1 reads SGHRS; CDR2 reads YFSETQ. V shed 4 bases and J shed 0 bases, with 16 bases lying between them. This chain's CDR3 is CASSLRPVTANYGYTF. In nucleotides, the CDR3 is TGCGCCAGCAGCCTGAGACCAGTGACAGCTAACTATGGCTACACCTTC.

This chain uses TRBV20-1 with TRBJ2-3; D possibly uses TRBD1 or TRBD2 (6 bases each). Trimming cost V 7 bases and J 2 bases, with 13 bases left between them. Germline V gives CDR1 DFQATT, CDR2 SNEGSKA (reference sequence). The CDR3 is 13 amino acids. CDR3 sequence: CSGGWGATDTQYF. The CDR3 DNA reads TGCAGTGGCGGTTGGGGGGCCACAGATACGCAGTATTTT.

The chain combines TRBV5-1 with TRBJ1-2; D unresolved. CDR3 length: 13 residues. CDR1 and CDR2 (germline): SGHRS, YFSETQ. Trimming pared 0 bases from V and 1 base from J, leaving 4 bases between. CDR3 loop: CASSLAVNYGYTF. The CDR3 coding sequence is TGCGCCAGCAGCTTGGCCGTTAACTATGGCTACACCTTC.

A few counts support this clonotype. The chain is built from TRBV2 and TRBJ2-5; tentatively, D is TRBD1 (6 bases). CDR1 SNHLY and CDR2 FYNNEI come from the germline V gene. This CDR3 is 17 amino acids long. With 3 bases removed from V and 1 base from J, the gap between germline ends came to 18 bases. CDR3 sequence: CASSDLGGRGSQETQYF. DNA of the CDR3: TGTGCCAGCAGTGATTTAGGAGGAAGGGGGAGCCAAGAGACCCAGTACTTC.